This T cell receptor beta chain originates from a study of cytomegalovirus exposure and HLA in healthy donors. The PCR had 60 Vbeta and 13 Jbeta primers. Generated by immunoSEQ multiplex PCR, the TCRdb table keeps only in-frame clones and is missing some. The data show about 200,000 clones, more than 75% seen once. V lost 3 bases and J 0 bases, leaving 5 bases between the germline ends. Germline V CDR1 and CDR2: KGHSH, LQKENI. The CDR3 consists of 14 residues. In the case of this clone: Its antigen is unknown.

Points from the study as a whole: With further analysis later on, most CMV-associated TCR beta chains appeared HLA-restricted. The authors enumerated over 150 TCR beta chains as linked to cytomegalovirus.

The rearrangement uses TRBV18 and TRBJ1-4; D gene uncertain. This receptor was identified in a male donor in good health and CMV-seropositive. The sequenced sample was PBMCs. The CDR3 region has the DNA TGTGCCAGCTCACCCCCAGCAACTAATGAAAAACTGTTTTTT. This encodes CASSPPATNEKLFF.